Below are 12 T cell receptor beta chains sequenced from a single sample in a study of shared clonotypes between healthy human individuals. Libraries were prepared by immunoSEQ multiplex PCR; TCRdb keeps only in-frame clonotypes and omits some of them. The repertoire holds approximately 2.3 million clones, 80% to 95% seen once, with under 0.45% in the top ten. Sequencing used naive CD4+ T cells from PBMCs. Documented subset: CD45RA+ positively selected. Receptor source: a man between 18 and 29 years old in good health. Some clones in this sample may be carry-over from other donors' samples.

The CDR3 nucleotides are TGTGCCACCCAAGCGGTCGATCGCGGGACCCAGTACTTC. Amino acids: CATQAVDRGTQYF. The chain joins TRBV28 to TRBJ2-5, with D possibly TRBD2 on 5 matching bases. This CDR3 spans 13 amino acids. The V end lost 10 bases, the J end lost 7 bases, and 19 bases lay between the germline ends. Germline V lookup: CDR1 MDHEN, CDR2 SYDVKM. The variable domain in full, with the rest retrieved from reference TRBV28 and TRBJ2-5, is DVKVTQSSRYLVKRTGEKVFLECVQDMDHENMFWYRQDPGLGLRLIYFSYDVKMKEKGDIPEGYSVSREKKERFSLILESASTNQTSMYLCATQAVDRGTQYFGPGTRLLVL.

The V gene is TRBV15, the J gene TRBJ2-7; D may match TRBD1 or TRBD2 (5 bases each). Germline V gives CDR1 LNHNV, CDR2 YYDKDF (reference sequence). V was shortened by 1 base and J by 0 bases, with 16 bases between the two germline ends. CDR3 size: 17 residues. CDR3 DNA: TGTGCCACCAGCAGAGGATTGGGTGAGGGGACCTCCTACGAGCAGTACTTC. This codes for CATSRGLGEGTSYEQYF.

The chain has TRBV28 and TRBJ1-2; 8 bases fit TRBD1. Germline V gene data show CDR1 as MDHEN and CDR2 as SYDVKM. The CDR3 spans 14 residues. V shed 5 bases, J shed 4 bases, and the junction held 6 bases outside the gene matches. CDR3 protein: CASSNPGQGYGYTF. The CDR3 coding sequence is TGTGCCAGCAGTAACCCTGGACAGGGCTATGGCTACACCTTC.

This clone appeared a few times. The chain recombines TRBV2 with TRBJ1-1; the match to TRBD1 covers 11 bases. The V gene end was trimmed by 9 bases and the J gene end by 11 bases; junction bases not matched to a gene: 8. The CDR3 has 12 amino acids. The germline V gene encodes CDR1 SNHLY and CDR2 FYNNEI. Here the CDR3 DNA reads TGTGCCAGTGGACAGGGGGCAACTCAGGCTTTCTTT. Its translation: CASGQGATQAFF.

This chain connects TRBV6-1 to TRBJ2-6, with 11 bases lining up with TRBD1. J lost 0 bases, V lost 3 bases, and 1 base had no gene match. Germline V gene sequence: CDR1 MNHNS, CDR2 SASEGT. The CDR3 consists of 17 residues. The DNA for the CDR3 is TGTGCCAGCAGTGACGGGACAGGGGGCTCTGGGGCCAACGTCCTGACTTTC. Protein sequence: CASSDGTGGSGANVLTF.

The J gene is TRBJ2-7, the V gene TRBV7-8, with TRBD2 matching 7 bases. The CDR3 totals 15 residues. Germline CDR1 is SGHVS and CDR2 is FQNEAQ. V lost 3 bases to trimming and J lost 3 bases; unmatched junction nucleotides: 8. The CDR3 loop reads CASSFRTASGYEQYF. In nucleotides, the CDR3 is TGTGCCAGCAGCTTTCGAACCGCTAGCGGCTACGAGCAGTACTTC.

Of note for this clone: Other DNA sequences in the same sample also yield this CDR3. The rearrangement joins TRBV5-1 to TRBJ2-7; TRBD2 agrees at 11 bases. CDR3 length equals 14 residues. The germline gives CDR1 SGHRS, CDR2 YFSETQ. J lost 3 bases, V lost 3 bases, and 2 bases had no gene match. In nucleotides, the CDR3 is TGCGCCAGCAGCTACGGGACTAGCGGCTACGAGCAGTACTTC. The encoded protein is CASSYGTSGYEQYF. The full variable domain, completed using reference TRBV5-1 and TRBJ2-7, is KAGVTQTPRYLIKTRGQQVTLSCSPISGHRSVSWYQQTPGQGLQFLFEYFSETQRNKGNFPGRFSGRQFSNSRSEMNVSTLELGDSALYLCASSYGTSGYEQYFGPGTRLTVT.

This clone was counted a single time. This chain connects TRBV15 to TRBJ1-2, with D possibly being TRBD1 (5 bases). The CDR3 length is 16 residues. Germline CDR1 reads LNHNV; CDR2 reads YYDKDF (reference sequence). The V end was cut by 0 bases, the J end by 7 bases, with 18 bases between. CDR3 in amino acids: CATSRDLAGAGGGYTF. For the CDR3, the DNA is TGTGCCACCAGCAGAGATCTGGCCGGGGCCGGGGGTGGCTACACCTTC.

The chain employs TRBV30 and TRBJ1-2, with 9 bases lining up with TRBD1. Germline V lookup: CDR1 GTSNPN, CDR2 SVGIG (reference sequence). V was pared by 6 bases and J by 2 bases, with 13 bases of the junction left unmatched. This CDR3 is 16 amino acids long. The CDR3 DNA reads TGTGCCTGCCGATCCGACAGGGGGGCCCTGAACTATGGCTACACCTTC. This codes for CACRSDRGALNYGYTF.

V usage is TRBV25-1 and J usage is TRBJ1-5, with D perhaps matching TRBD1 (5 bases). CDR1 and CDR2 (germline): MGHDK, SYGVNS. The CDR3 has 15 residues. V was cut by 4 bases and J by 5 bases, with 15 bases left in between. The CDR3 reads CASSGLGASDQPQHF. The CDR3 DNA reads as TGTGCCAGCAGTGGACTAGGGGCGTCGGATCAGCCCCAGCATTTT.

In regard to this clone: The sample has other DNA sequences that encode this CDR3 too. The J gene is TRBJ2-6, the V gene TRBV14, with no clear D. Trimming removed 2 bases at V and 4 bases at J, with 9 bases between. Germline V gene sequence: CDR1 SGHDN, CDR2 FVKESK. This CDR3 has 15 residues. The CDR3 region has the DNA TGTGCCAGCAGCCAACTTGGCTCCGGGGCCAACGTCCTGACTTTC. Translation: CASSQLGSGANVLTF.

J is TRBJ2-5 and V is TRBV18; D is perhaps TRBD1 (6 bases). The CDR3 has 15 amino acids. Trimming left V 1 base short and J 5 bases short, with 14 bases between. The germline V gene has CDR1 KGHSH and CDR2 LQKENI. CDR3 in DNA: TGTGCCAGCTCACCACTTACAGGGTCGGGGGAGACCCAGTACTTC. This gives the protein CASSPLTGSGETQYF.